The table lists the clone carrying this T cell receptor (beta chain) with many counts. Measured with immunoSEQ multiplex PCR; TCRdb has only the in-frame clones, and not every one. The top ten clones hold roughly 36% of a sample with 650,000 to 700,000 clones, less than 95% of them seen once. The entry originates in a study of shared clonotypes between healthy human individuals. Trimming cost V 2 bases and J 5 bases; bases outside gene matches: 10. Germline CDR1 reads LGHNA; CDR2 reads YNFKEQ. The CDR3 covers 17 residues. What was sequenced was memory CD8+ T cells from PBMCs. The subset is: CD45RO+ cells pooled with CCR7-negative TemRA cells. The clonotype was recovered from a man younger than 35 in good health. Some clones in this sample may be carry-over from other donors' samples. The V call is TRBV4-2, the J call TRBJ2-3, with 10 bases lining up with TRBD2. CDR3 sequence (DNA): TGTGCCAGCAGCCAACGCGTGCTAGCGGGAGACGTAGATACGCAGTATTTT. As protein: CASSQRVLAGDVDTQYF.